This note documents a single T cell receptor (beta chain) sequence. Its antigen remains unknown. The data were obtained in a study of OX40 agonist ivuxolimab in advanced cancers. Study information: Prior anti-PD-1, anti-PD-L1 or anti-CTLA-4 therapy was allowed; around 43% had some.

Study-wide results and caveats: In the 0.1 to 3.0 mg/kg range, CD4+ and CD8+ blood T cells had expanded clonally by week 6.

Blood was sampled at baseline, cycle 4 day 1, and cycle 7 day 1. Germline trimming cut 1 base from V and 5 bases from J; bases unmatched to any gene: 4. The length of the CDR3 is 14 residues. Germline CDR1 reads LNHDA; CDR2 reads SQIVND (reference sequence). Generated by immunoSEQ multiplex PCR, the TCRdb table keeps only in-frame clones and is missing some. This sample has some 19,000 clones, with 83% found just once. This chain joins TRBV19 and TRBJ1-1; TRBD1 aligns across 7 bases. The clonotype originates from an adult with an advanced solid tumor such as melanoma, head and neck, liver or kidney cancer. The sequences come from CD4+ or CD8+ T cells sorted from blood, collected in a trial of the OX40 agonist ivuxolimab. CDR3 amino acids: CASSIAGGYTEAFF. The DNA for the CDR3 is TGTGCCAGTAGTATAGCAGGGGGATATACTGAAGCTTTCTTT.